The 20 T cell receptor beta chains below come from one sample, sequenced in a study of T cells in Graves' hyperthyroidism and ophthalmopathy. TCR beta CDR3 region amplification was performed from RNA transcripts. With the HTBI primer set, the TCR CDR3 went through a first round of RT-PCR. In TCRdb, the multiplex PCR reads were re-called with MiXCR into one record per CDR3 protein. The sample consists of approximately 430,000 distinct CDR3 sequences, approximately 15% of them appearing once. The sample was blood. These receptors originate from a woman aged 18-29 years with Graves' hyperthyroidism.

CDR3 coding DNA: TGTGCCAGCAGCTGGGGAAGGGAGCAGTTCTTC. Protein product: CASSWGREQFF. This chain connects TRBV7-8 to TRBJ2-1, with unresolved D. The CDR3 sequence is 11 residues long. Looked up from germline, CDR1 is SGHVS and CDR2 is FQNEAQ. The V end was cut by 4 bases, the J end by 10 bases, with 8 bases between.

This chain joins TRBV27 and TRBJ2-7, with 9 bases that match TRBD2. The trim removed 3 bases at V and 3 bases at J, leaving 3 bases unmatched. The CDR3 is 14 residues long. Germline CDR1 MNHEY, CDR2 SMNVEV (reference sequence). CDR3 residues: CASSFGSGSYEQYF. The CDR3 DNA is TGTGCCAGCAGTTTTGGTAGCGGGAGCTACGAGCAGTACTTC.

V is TRBV19 and J is TRBJ2-4; 11 bases are a match to TRBD1. In germline, CDR1 is LNHDA, CDR2 SQIVND (reference sequence). CDR3 length equals 16 residues. V was clipped by 3 bases and J by 2 bases; unmatched bases: 3. CDR3 protein: CASSMGTGGSKNIQYF. In DNA form, the CDR3 reads TGTGCCAGTAGTATGGGGACAGGGGGGTCCAAAAACATTCAGTACTTC.

This clonotype has a handful of counts. The genes are TRBV10-2 and TRBJ2-7; 11 bases fit TRBD2. V trimming: 6 bases; J trimming: 4 bases; junction bases outside the gene matches: 8. Germline-derived CDR1 and CDR2 are WSHSY and SAAADI. CDR3 length: 15 amino acids. The CDR3 reads CASRELAGAGYEQYF. The CDR3 bases are TGCGCCAGCAGGGAACTAGCGGGAGCGGGGTACGAGCAGTACTTC.

This clonotype was found a few times. CDR3 bases: TGTGCCAGCAGCCAGTTCCATACCGGGAGCTCCTACAATGAGCAGTTCTTC. Protein: CASSQFHTGSSYNEQFF. The chain links TRBV7-9 to TRBJ2-1, with a tentative D call TRBD2 (6 bases). From germline, CDR1 is SEHNR and CDR2 FQNEAQ (reference sequence). With 5 bases removed from V and 0 bases from J, the gap between germline ends came to 17 bases. This CDR3 spans 17 amino acids.

This clonotype has at least ten counts. The chain links TRBV7-2 to TRBJ1-2; D gene ambiguous. Germline V gene data show CDR1 as SGHTA and CDR2 as FQGNSA. With 4 bases removed from V and 4 bases from J, the gap between germline ends came to 13 bases. The length of the CDR3 is 14 residues. CDR3 region: CASSSRTSTYGYTF. The CDR3 nucleotides are TGTGCCAGCAGCTCTCGGACCAGCACCTATGGCTACACCTTC.

V usage is TRBV28 and J usage is TRBJ1-1; D is uncertain. This CDR3 contains 13 residues. Looked up from germline, CDR1 is MDHEN and CDR2 is SYDVKM. V was pared by 6 bases and J by 8 bases, with 16 bases between. The CDR3, as DNA: TGTGCCAGCAGCTACCTGACCCCTCCCGAAGCTTTCTTT. Its translation: CASSYLTPPEAFF.

In its sample, this clonotype was seen a few times. This may stem from a read error, because a much larger clone lies one nucleotide away. The chain joins TRBV7-8 to TRBJ2-3; D call uncertain. Germline V lookup: CDR1 SGHVS, CDR2 FQNEAQ. The V end was cut by 3 bases, the J end by 0 bases, with 4 bases between. The CDR3 runs to 13 residues. DNA for the CDR3: TGTGCCAGCAGCTTGATTAGCACAGATACGCAGTATTTT. It yields the protein CASSLISTDTQYF. Variable domain in full (rest from reference TRBV7-8 and TRBJ2-3): GAGVSQSPRYKVAKRGQDVALRCDPISGHVSLFWYQQALGQGPEFLTYFQNEAQLDKSGLPSDRFFAERPEGSVSTLKIQRTQQEDSAVYLCASSLISTDTQYFGPGTRLTVL.

This clonotype has at least ten counts. The CDR3 bases are TGTGCCACCGGACTTGAAAACTACGAGCAGTACTTC. Translating it yields CATGLENYEQYF. The rearrangement joins TRBV2 to TRBJ2-7; D is possibly TRBD2 (5 bases). CDR3 size: 12 residues. The germline gives CDR1 SNHLY, CDR2 FYNNEI. V was clipped by 10 bases and J by 3 bases, with 13 bases between them.

This clonotype was found a few times. The chain employs TRBV4-1 and TRBJ1-1; TRBD1 might be the D (5 bases). The germline V gene has CDR1 MGHRA and CDR2 YSYEKL. The V end was cut by 1 base, the J end by 0 bases, with 18 bases between. CDR3 length: 18 amino acids. CDR3 in amino acids: CASSQGFPTGTLNTEAFF. Here the CDR3 DNA reads TGCGCCAGCAGCCAAGGCTTCCCCACCGGGACTTTGAACACTGAAGCTTTCTTT.

This clonotype was recorded a few times. This chain links TRBV7-8 with TRBJ1-6; D ambiguous. The germline V gene has CDR1 SGHVS and CDR2 FQNEAQ. The CDR3 consists of 14 residues. Trimming shortened V by 0 bases and J by 5 bases, and 5 bases separated the two germline ends. The CDR3 DNA reads TGTGCCAGCAGCTTAGCAACAGATAATTCACCCCTCCACTTT. Amino acid sequence: CASSLATDNSPLHF. Full variable domain (rest looked up from reference TRBV7-8 and TRBJ1-6): GAGVSQSPRYKVAKRGQDVALRCDPISGHVSLFWYQQALGQGPEFLTYFQNEAQLDKSGLPSDRFFAERPEGSVSTLKIQRTQQEDSAVYLCASSLATDNSPLHFGNGTRLTVT.

V gene TRBV20-1 combines with J gene TRBJ1-2, with no clear D. The V gene's germline CDR1 is DFQATT and CDR2 SNEGSKA (reference sequence). The CDR3 sequence is 12 residues long. Trimming left V 3 bases short and J 1 base short, with 6 bases between. The CDR3 DNA reads as TGCAGTGCTAGTATAAATAACTATGGCTACACCTTC. It is translated as CSASINNYGYTF.

This clonotype was detected many times. The chain joins TRBV5-1 to TRBJ1-3, with D uncertain. This CDR3 is 11 amino acids long. With 6 bases removed from V and 0 bases from J, the gap between germline ends came to 1 base. Germline CDR1 is SGHRS and CDR2 is YFSETQ. The CDR3 DNA is TGCGCCAGCACCTCTGGAAACACCATATATTTT. Translating it yields CASTSGNTIYF.

This clonotype was seen ten or more times. V usage is TRBV7-2 and J usage is TRBJ1-1, with 12 bases identical to TRBD1. Germline assignment: CDR1 SGHTA and CDR2 FQGNSA. The CDR3 has 21 residues. V lost 2 bases to trimming and J lost 5 bases; unmatched junction nucleotides: 21. DNA for the CDR3: TGTGCCAGCAGCTTATACAGCGTAGGGACAGGGGGCGCAAAAAGGGGGACTGAAGCTTTCTTT. Its protein product is CASSLYSVGTGGAKRGTEAFF.

This clonotype turned up a few times. The chain has TRBV12-3 or TRBV12-4 and TRBJ2-7, with 8 bases lining up with TRBD2. CDR3 length equals 15 residues. Losses at the gene ends were 6 bases for V and 0 bases for J; bases not matched to a gene: 7. The CDR3 reads CASSPGLESSYEQYF. The CDR3 DNA reads TGTGCCAGCAGCCCGGGACTAGAGAGCTCCTACGAGCAGTACTTC.

This clonotype came up many times. V and J are TRBV19 and TRBJ2-7; a weak D match, TRBD2 (6 bases). The CDR3 loop spans 15 amino acids. Trimming shortened V by 3 bases and J by 1 base, and 13 bases separated the two germline ends. Germline lookup yields CDR1 LNHDA and CDR2 SQIVND (reference sequence). The CDR3 region is CASSISRDVSYEQYF. In DNA, the CDR3 is TGTGCCAGTAGTATCTCGCGGGATGTATCCTACGAGCAGTACTTC.

This clonotype was picked up many times. J is TRBJ1-2 and V is TRBV29-1; TRBD1 agrees at 12 bases. Losses at the gene ends were 3 bases for V and 8 bases for J; bases not matched to a gene: 7. Per germline, CDR1 SQVTM and CDR2 ANQGSEA. This CDR3 spans 14 amino acids. In DNA form, the CDR3 reads TGCAGCGTTGAGAGGGGGACAGGGGGCGGAGGCTACACCTTC. Protein: CSVERGTGGGGYTF.

This clonotype showed up many times. The chain combines TRBV20-1 with TRBJ2-7, with 10 bases aligning to TRBD1. Germline lookup yields CDR1 DFQATT and CDR2 SNEGSKA (reference sequence). CDR3 length: 14 amino acids. V shed 2 bases and J 5 bases; nucleotides not matched to a gene: 6. Here the CDR3 reads CSARLGQGTHEQYF. As DNA, the CDR3 is TGCAGTGCTAGATTGGGACAGGGGACCCACGAGCAGTACTTC.

This clonotype was counted many times. V and J are TRBV16 and TRBJ2-7, with D tentatively TRBD1 (6 bases). The CDR3 spans 15 residues. V lost 0 bases to trimming and J lost 2 bases, with 11 bases between them. Germline values: CDR1 KGHSY, CDR2 FQNENV. The CDR3 coding sequence is TGTGCCAGCAGCCAATCCGGTAGGGGGACCTACGAGCAGTACTTC. Amino acids: CASSQSGRGTYEQYF. Drawing the rest from reference TRBV16 and TRBJ2-7, the complete variable domain is GEEVAQTPKHLVRGEGQKAKLYCAPIKGHSYVFWYQQVLKNEFKFLISFQNENVFDETGMPKERFSAKCLPNSPCSLEIQATKLEDSAVYFCASSQSGRGTYEQYFGPGTRLTVT.

V gene TRBV19 combines with J gene TRBJ1-5; D is unresolved. From germline, CDR1 is LNHDA and CDR2 SQIVND (reference sequence). V was clipped by 0 bases and J by 5 bases, with 8 bases between them. The CDR3 is 14 amino acids. CDR3 sequence: CASSIETTYQPQHF. Written as DNA, the CDR3 is TGTGCCAGTAGTATAGAAACAACGTATCAGCCCCAGCATTTT.